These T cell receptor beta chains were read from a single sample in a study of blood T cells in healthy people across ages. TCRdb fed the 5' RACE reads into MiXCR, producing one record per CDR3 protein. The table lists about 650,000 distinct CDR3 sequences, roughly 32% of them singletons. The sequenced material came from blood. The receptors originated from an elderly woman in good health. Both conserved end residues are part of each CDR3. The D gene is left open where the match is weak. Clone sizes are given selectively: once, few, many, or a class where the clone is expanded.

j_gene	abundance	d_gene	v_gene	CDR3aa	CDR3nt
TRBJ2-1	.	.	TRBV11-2	CASSLSGAPYNEQFF	TGTGCCAGCAGCTTATCCGGTGCTCCTTACAATGAGCAGTTCTTC
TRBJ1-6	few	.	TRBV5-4	CASRGNGGNSPLHF	TGTGCCAGCAGAGGGAACGGTGGTAATTCACCCCTCCACTTT
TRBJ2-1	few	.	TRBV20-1	CSARDRGRGSNEQFF	TGCAGTGCTAGAGATCGGGGGCGGGGGAGCAATGAGCAGTTCTTC
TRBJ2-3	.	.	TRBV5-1	CASSWAVVKDTQYF	TGCGCCAGCAGCTGGGCAGTAGTAAAAGATACGCAGTATTTT
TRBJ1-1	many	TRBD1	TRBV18	CASSPTGQSEAFF	TGTGCCAGCTCACCGACGGGACAGTCAGAAGCTTTCTTT
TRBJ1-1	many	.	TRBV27	CASSLSQEREAFF	TGTGCCAGCAGTTTATCCCAGGAGCGTGAAGCTTTCTTT
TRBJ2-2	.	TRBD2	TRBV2	CASSTSGNTGELFF	TGTGCCAGCAGTACTAGCGGAAACACCGGGGAGCTGTTTTTT
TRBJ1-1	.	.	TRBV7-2	CASSPPPSMNTEAFF	TGTGCCAGCAGCCCCCCCCCATCCATGAACACTGAAGCTTTCTTT
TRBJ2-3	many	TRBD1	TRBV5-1	CASSSHPGTVNPDTQYF	TGCGCCAGCAGCTCCCATCCCGGGACAGTAAATCCAGATACGCAGTATTTT
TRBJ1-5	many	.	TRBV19	CASSMMPGGRGNQPQHF	TGTGCCAGTAGTATGATGCCCGGGGGAAGAGGCAATCAGCCCCAGCATTTT
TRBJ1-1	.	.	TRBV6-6	CASRYTQLNTEAFF	TGTGCCAGCAGGTACACTCAGCTGAACACTGAAGCTTTCTTT
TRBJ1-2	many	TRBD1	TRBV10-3	CAITRQGGGYGYTF	TGTGCCATCACTCGACAGGGGGGGGGCTATGGCTACACCTTC
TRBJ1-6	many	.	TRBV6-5	CASGWSSSPLHF	TGTGCCAGCGGGTGGTCGAGTTCACCCCTCCACTTT
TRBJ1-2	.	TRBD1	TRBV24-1	CATSDRASYGYTF	TGTGCCACCAGCGACAGGGCCTCCTATGGCTACACCTTC
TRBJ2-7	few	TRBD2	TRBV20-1	CSAQRGLAGANNEQYF	TGCAGTGCACAGAGAGGACTAGCGGGGGCCAACAATGAGCAGTACTTC
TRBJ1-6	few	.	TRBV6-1	CASSEGNDRSSYNSPLHF	TGTGCCAGCAGTGAAGGGAACGACAGGAGCTCCTATAATTCACCCCTCCACTTT
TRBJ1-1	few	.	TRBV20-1	CSGVSGTEAFF	TGCAGTGGGGTATCGGGTACTGAAGCTTTCTTT
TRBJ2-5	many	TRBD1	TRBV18	CASSPTDRARQYF	TGTGCCAGCTCACCAACCGACAGGGCTAGGCAGTACTTC
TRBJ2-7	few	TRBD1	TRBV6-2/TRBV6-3	CASKIAGTGGNEQYF	TGTGCCAGCAAGATAGCCGGGACAGGGGGGAACGAGCAGTACTTC
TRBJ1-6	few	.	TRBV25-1	CASSEPNGRHSPLHF	TGTGCCAGCAGTGAACCAAACGGGAGGCATTCACCCCTCCACTTT
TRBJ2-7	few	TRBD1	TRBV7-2	CASSLDIGTGVYEQYF	TGTGCCAGCAGCTTAGATATTGGGACAGGGGTCTACGAGCAGTACTTC
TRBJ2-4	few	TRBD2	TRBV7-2	CASSPSMGGVAENIQYF	TGTGCCAGCAGCCCCAGTATGGGGGGGGTAGCCGAAAACATTCAGTACTTC
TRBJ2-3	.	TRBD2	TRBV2	CASSVLAGGLTDTQYF	TGTGCCAGCAGTGTTCTAGCGGGAGGTTTAACAGATACGCAGTATTTT
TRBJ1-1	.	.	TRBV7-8	CASSSARNTEAFF	TGTGCCAGCAGCTCGGCCAGGAACACTGAAGCTTTCTTT
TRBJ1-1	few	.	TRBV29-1	CSVGRGRNTEAFF	TGCAGCGTGGGCAGGGGAAGGAACACTGAAGCTTTCTTT
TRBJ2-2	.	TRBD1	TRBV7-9	CASSGQDLGTGELFF	TGTGCCAGCAGCGGACAGGACCTTGGGACCGGGGAGCTGTTTTTT
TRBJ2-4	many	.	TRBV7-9	CASSEYRVIAKNIQYF	TGTGCCAGCAGCGAATACAGGGTAATAGCCAAAAACATTCAGTACTTC
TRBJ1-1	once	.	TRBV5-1	CASSLTSQGSNTEAFF	TGCGCCAGCAGCTTAACCTCCCAGGGTTCGAACACTGAAGCTTTCTTT
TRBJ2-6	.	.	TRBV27	CASSLIRGYGANVLTF	TGTGCCAGCAGTTTAATCCGGGGTTACGGGGCCAACGTCCTGACTTTC
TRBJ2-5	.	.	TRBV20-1	CSAFRGGPGKETQYF	TGCAGTGCCTTTAGAGGGGGGCCAGGGAAAGAGACCCAGTACTTC
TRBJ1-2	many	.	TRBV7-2	CASSREGTGLYGYTF	TGTGCCAGCAGTCGAGAGGGAACGGGGCTCTATGGCTACACCTTC
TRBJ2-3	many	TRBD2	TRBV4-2	CASSQEKRLAGGPTDTQYF	TGTGCCAGCAGCCAAGAAAAGAGGCTAGCGGGGGGACCCACAGATACGCAGTATTTT